These T cell receptor beta chains were read from a single sample in a study of T cells in Graves' hyperthyroidism and ophthalmopathy. TCRdb analysed the multiplex PCR reads with MiXCR anew, one entry per CDR3 protein. In the table there are some 570,000 distinct CDR3 sequences, approximately 17% of which are singletons. Sequenced sample: blood. These receptors were taken from a young woman with Graves' ophthalmopathy. Each CDR3 is given with its conserved first and last residue.

TRBV9	16	CASSVQGTRSYNEQFF
TRBV15	14	CATSRDPADLEQYF
TRBV29-1	17	CSVDPSGGHRYQETQYF
TRBV6-1	16	CASSGRPGQGGDEQFF
TRBV5-1	16	CASSPRDGISYNEQFF
TRBV11-2	14	CASSLANGRGEAFF
TRBV4-3	14	CASSGISEGGELFF
TRBV10-3	12	CAIREGTGELFF
TRBV5-1	14	CASSLGDRVETQYF
TRBV27	15	CASSLGLAGHNEQFF
TRBV6-2/TRBV6-3	16	CASSSPRASGSETQYF
TRBV27	14	CASSLSGGSLGYTF
TRBV6-5	13	CASSYSNSYEQYF
TRBV28	14	CASSLSGVWETQYF
TRBV4-2	15	CASSQADSVYSPLHF
TRBV2	16	CASSDFSEGAGQPQHF
TRBV29-1	13	CSVEKGSGMGQFF
TRBV13	15	CASSRGRAPSYEQYF
TRBV11-2	15	CASSLMLPGVDEQFF
TRBV7-3	14	CASSLSTGGETQYF
TRBV28	14	CASSSRDSNYGYTF
TRBV20-1	15	CSARMGTGGDQPQHF
TRBV7-6	15	CASSLEAGSGTEAFF
TRBV11-2	13	CASSSGGDQPQHF
TRBV4-1	21	CASSQDKPKGDRAVNSYEQYF
TRBV28	17	CASSLVRSRGANYGYTF
TRBV28	17	CASSFPTSGQKTDTQYF
TRBV28	17	CASSLWVTGVSGNTIYF
TRBV3-1	14	CASSHGDRGDEQFF
TRBV9	16	CASSPNPTGSGNTIYF
TRBV10-3	15	CAISELSGGHNEQFF
TRBV28	14	CATKDSSFVGEQYF
TRBV29-1	16	CSVDGLAGSSYNEQFF
TRBV20-1	18	CSAPVIGTGGLSNQPQHF
TRBV9	15	CASSVGVLGNQPQHF
TRBV28	11	CASSLSQPQHF
TRBV29-1	15	CSVAGTSGGFNEQFF
TRBV7-9	15	CASSLGWRDGNEQFF
TRBV7-3	14	CASSTSGGAETQYF
TRBV7-6	17	CASSLPTSGGSGNEQFF
TRBV6-1	13	CASSWTYGETQYF
TRBV7-2	19	CASSFSPGLAGGPKDTQYF
TRBV20-1	15	CANNPGLAHNNEQFF
TRBV27	12	CASSMTVYEQYF
TRBV28	16	CASSIQGSWAYYGYTF
TRBV30	14	CAWSSSSSYNEQFF
TRBV5-5	12	CASSVQGLEAFF
TRBV6-5	18	CASSYSAGENYMNTEAFF
TRBV6-1	16	CASSQRLAGGPSEQFF
TRBV12-3/TRBV12-4	14	CASILDSRLRGYTF
TRBV29-1	14	CSVRWTAMNTEAFF
TRBV5-1	15	CASSSSQTGYYEQYF
TRBV6-1	15	CASSFTTESSYEQYF
TRBV6-6	14	CASSYSGGIETQYF